This T cell receptor (beta chain) was captured by sequencing in a study of T cell responses to AZD1222 COVID-19 vaccine. The CDR3 loop spans 16 amino acids. Deletions cut 0 bases from V and 5 bases from J, with 14 bases between. Germline-derived CDR1 and CDR2 are KGHSH and LQKENI. Details on this clone: Its matching antigen is unknown.

General study results and limits: Donor demographics were predominantly white British with a female majority; clonal diversity may be underestimated. Repertoires were sampled only after the peak T cell response. At study baseline, merely five or six AZD1222 recipients were seropositive. Vaccination with two AZD1222 doses was followed by a rise in Spike-specific TCR breadth and depth.

Some clones are missing from TCRdb's copy, which holds only in-frame ones; the method was immunoSEQ multiplex PCR. This sample carries roughly 120,000 clones, about 90% of them seen once, and the ten largest clones take 5% to 6%. The sequencing used peripheral blood, collected on day 0 of AZD1222 vaccination. The chain recombines TRBV18 with TRBJ2-1; tentatively, D is TRBD1 or TRBD2 (5 bases each). The TCR comes from an adult in good health. The chain's CDR3 is CASSPPGPRRDNEQFF. The CDR3 coding sequence is TGTGCCAGCTCACCACCGGGACCGCGGAGAGACAATGAGCAGTTCTTC.